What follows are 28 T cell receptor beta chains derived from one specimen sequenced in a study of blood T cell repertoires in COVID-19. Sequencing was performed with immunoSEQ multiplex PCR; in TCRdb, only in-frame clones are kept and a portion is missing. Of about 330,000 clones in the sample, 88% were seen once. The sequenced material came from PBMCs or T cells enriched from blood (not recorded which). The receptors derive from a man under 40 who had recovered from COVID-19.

The CDR3 DNA reads TGTGCCAGCAGCAAAAGGTGGGGACAGGGGAAATACGAGCAGTACTTC. As protein: CASSKRWGQGKYEQYF. The chain has TRBV21-1 and TRBJ2-7; TRBD1, the table's D call, lacks a check against the DNA. TRBV21-1 is termed a pseudogene. The CDR3 contains 16 residues.

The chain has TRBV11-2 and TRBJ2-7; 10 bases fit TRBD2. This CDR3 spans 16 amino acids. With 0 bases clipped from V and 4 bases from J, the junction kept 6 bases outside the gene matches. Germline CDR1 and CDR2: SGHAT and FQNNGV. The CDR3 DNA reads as TGTGCCAGCAGCTTAGAGGGACTAGCGACGGGGTACGAGCAGTACTTC. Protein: CASSLEGLATGYEQYF.

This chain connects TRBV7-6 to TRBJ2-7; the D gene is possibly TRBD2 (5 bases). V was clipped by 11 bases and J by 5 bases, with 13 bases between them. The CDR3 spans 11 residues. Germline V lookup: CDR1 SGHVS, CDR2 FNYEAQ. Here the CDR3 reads CAVQPGDEQYF. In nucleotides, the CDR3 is TGTGCCGTCCAGCCCGGGGACGAGCAGTACTTC.

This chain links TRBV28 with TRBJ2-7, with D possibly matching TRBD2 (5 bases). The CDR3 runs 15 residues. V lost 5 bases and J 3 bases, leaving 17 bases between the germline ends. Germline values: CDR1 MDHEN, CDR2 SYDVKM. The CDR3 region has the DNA TGTGCCAGCAGTCCCCCCGGTCTAGCCAACTACGAGCAGTACTTC. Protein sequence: CASSPPGLANYEQYF.

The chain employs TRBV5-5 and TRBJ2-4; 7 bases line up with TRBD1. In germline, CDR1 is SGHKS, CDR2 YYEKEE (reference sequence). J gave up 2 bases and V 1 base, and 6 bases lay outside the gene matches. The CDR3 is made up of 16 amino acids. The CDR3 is CASSLPTTGTKNIQYF. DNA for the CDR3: TGTGCCAGCAGCTTGCCAACGACAGGGACCAAAAACATTCAGTACTTC.

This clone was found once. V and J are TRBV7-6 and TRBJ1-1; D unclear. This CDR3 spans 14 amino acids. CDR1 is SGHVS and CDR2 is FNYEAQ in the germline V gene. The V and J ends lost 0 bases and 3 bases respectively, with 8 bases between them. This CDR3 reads CASSLAIVDTEAFF. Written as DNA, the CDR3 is TGTGCCAGCAGCTTAGCGATTGTAGACACTGAAGCTTTCTTT.

CDR3 amino acids: CASSGQVPYEQYF. The CDR3 nucleotides are TGTGCCAGCAGTGGACAAGTCCCCTACGAGCAGTACTTC. The chain combines TRBV2 with TRBJ2-7; D ambiguous. The germline V and J ends were trimmed by 4 bases and 2 bases, with 9 bases remaining between them. This CDR3 region has 13 residues. Germline V CDR1 and CDR2: SNHLY, FYNNEI.

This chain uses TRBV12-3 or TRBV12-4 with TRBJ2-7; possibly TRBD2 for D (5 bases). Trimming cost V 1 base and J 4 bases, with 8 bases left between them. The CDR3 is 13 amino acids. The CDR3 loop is CASSLGLAYEQYF. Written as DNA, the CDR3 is TGTGCCAGCAGTTTAGGGCTAGCTTACGAGCAGTACTTC.

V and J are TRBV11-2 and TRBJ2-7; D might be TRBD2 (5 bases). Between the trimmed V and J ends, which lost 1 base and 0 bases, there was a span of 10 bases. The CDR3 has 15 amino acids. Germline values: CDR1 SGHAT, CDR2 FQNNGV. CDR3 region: CASSLVSGSSYEQYF. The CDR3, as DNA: TGTGCCAGCAGCTTAGTTTCGGGGTCCTCCTACGAGCAGTACTTC.

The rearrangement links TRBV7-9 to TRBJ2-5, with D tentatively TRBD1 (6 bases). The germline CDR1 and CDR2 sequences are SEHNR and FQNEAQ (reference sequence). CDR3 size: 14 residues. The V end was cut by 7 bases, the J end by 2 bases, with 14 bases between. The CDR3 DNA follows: TGTGCCAGCACCGGCGACAGGAGACAAGAGACCCAGTACTTC. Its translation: CASTGDRRQETQYF.

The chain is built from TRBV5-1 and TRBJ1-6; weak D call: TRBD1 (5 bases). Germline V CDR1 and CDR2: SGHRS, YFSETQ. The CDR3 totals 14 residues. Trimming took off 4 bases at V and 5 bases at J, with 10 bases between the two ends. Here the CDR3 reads CASSPDIDNSPLHF. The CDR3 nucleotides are TGCGCCAGCAGCCCGGACATCGATAATTCACCCCTCCACTTT.

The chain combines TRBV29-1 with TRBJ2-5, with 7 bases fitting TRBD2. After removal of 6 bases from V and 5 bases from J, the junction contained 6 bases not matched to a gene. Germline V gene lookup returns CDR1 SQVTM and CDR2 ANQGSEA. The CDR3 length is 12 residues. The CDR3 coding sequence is TGCAGCGTCCGGGGGGAAGGCGAGACCCAGTACTTC. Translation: CSVRGEGETQYF.

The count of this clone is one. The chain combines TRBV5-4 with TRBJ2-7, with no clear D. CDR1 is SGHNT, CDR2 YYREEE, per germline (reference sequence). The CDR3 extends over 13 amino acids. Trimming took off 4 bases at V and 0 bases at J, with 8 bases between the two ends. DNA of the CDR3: TGTGCCAGCAGCCCGGGTTACTCCTACGAGCAGTACTTC. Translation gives CASSPGYSYEQYF. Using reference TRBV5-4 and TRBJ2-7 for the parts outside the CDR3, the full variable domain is ETGVTQSPTHLIKTRGQQVTLRCSSQSGHNTVSWYQQALGQGPQFIFQYYREEENGRGNFPPRFSGLQFPNYSSELNVNALELDDSALYLCASSPGYSYEQYFGPGTRLTVT.

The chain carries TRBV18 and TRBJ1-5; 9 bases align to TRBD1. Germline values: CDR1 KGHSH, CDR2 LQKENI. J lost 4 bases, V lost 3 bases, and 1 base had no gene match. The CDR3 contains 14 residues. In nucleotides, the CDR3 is TGTGCCAGCTCACCCGACAGGGGGAATCAGCCCCAGCATTTT. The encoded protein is CASSPDRGNQPQHF.

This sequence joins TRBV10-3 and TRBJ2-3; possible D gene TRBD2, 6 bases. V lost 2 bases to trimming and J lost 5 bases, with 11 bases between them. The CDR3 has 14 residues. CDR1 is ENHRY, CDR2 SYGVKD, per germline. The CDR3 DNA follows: TGTGCCATCAGTGAGATGGTCGGGGGAGATACGCAGTATTTT. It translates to CAISEMVGGDTQYF.

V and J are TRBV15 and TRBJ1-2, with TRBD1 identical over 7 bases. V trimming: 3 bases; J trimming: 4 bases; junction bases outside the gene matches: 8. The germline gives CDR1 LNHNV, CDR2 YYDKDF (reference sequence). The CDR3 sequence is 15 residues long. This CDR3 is CATSSGTASTYGYTF. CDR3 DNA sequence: TGTGCCACCAGCAGCGGGACAGCATCGACCTATGGCTACACCTTC.

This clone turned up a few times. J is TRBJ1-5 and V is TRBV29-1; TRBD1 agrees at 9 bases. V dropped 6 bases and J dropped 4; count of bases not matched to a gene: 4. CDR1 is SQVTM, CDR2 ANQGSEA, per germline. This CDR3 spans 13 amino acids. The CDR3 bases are TGCAGCGTGGGACAGGGCCTTAATCAGCCCCAGCATTTT. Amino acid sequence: CSVGQGLNQPQHF. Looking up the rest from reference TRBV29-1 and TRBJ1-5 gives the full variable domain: SAVISQKPSRDICQRGTSLTIQCQVDSQVTMMFWYRQQPGQSLTLIATANQGSEATYESGFVIDKFPISRPNLTFSTLTVSNMSPEDSSIYLCSVGQGLNQPQHFGDGTRLSIL.

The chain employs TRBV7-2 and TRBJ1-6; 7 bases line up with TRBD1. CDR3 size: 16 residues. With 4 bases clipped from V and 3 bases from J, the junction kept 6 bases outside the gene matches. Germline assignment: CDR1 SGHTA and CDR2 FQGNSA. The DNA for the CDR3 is TGTGCCAGCAGCTCAACGACAGGGCTCTATAATTCACCCCTCCACTTT. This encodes CASSSTTGLYNSPLHF.

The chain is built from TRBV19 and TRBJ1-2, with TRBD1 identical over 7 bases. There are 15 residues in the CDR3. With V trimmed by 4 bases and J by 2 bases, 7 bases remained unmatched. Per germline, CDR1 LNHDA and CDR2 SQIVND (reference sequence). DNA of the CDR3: TGTGCCAGTAGTACCCTTCCGGGACAGAACTATGGCTACACCTTC. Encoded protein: CASSTLPGQNYGYTF.

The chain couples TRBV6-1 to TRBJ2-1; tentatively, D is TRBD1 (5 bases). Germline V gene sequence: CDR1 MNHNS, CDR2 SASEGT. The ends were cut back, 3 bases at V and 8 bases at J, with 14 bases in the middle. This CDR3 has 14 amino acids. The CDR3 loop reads CASSDGSTRDEQFF. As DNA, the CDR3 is TGTGCCAGCAGTGATGGGTCCACCAGGGATGAGCAGTTCTTC.

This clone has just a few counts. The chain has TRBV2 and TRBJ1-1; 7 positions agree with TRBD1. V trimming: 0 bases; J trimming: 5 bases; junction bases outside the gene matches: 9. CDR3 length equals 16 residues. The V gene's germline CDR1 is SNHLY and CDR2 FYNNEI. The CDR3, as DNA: TGTGCCAGCAGTGAAGCCCGACAGGGCGGTGGTACTGAAGCTTTCTTT. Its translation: CASSEARQGGGTEAFF.

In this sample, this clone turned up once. The CDR3 sequence: CASSISTGTGAGELFF. The CDR3 DNA sequence: TGTGCCAGTAGTATCTCTACCGGGACAGGGGCCGGGGAGCTGTTTTTT. The chain has TRBV19 and TRBJ2-2; 10 bases line up with TRBD1. V lost 3 bases, J lost 6 bases, and 7 bases stayed unmatched. The V gene's germline CDR1 is LNHDA and CDR2 SQIVND (reference sequence). This CDR3 is built from 16 residues.

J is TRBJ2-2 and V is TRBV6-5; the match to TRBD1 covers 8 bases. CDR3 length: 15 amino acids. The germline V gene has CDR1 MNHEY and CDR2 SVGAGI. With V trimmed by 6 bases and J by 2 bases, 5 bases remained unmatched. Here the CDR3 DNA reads TGTGCCAGCAGCCTCGGACAGGGTAACACCGGGGAGCTGTTTTTT. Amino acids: CASSLGQGNTGELFF.

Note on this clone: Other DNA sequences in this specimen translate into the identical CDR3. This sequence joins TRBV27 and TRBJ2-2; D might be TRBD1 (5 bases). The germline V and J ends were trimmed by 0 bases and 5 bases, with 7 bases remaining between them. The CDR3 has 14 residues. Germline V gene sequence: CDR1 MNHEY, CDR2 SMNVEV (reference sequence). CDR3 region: CASSLSRGTGELFF. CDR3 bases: TGTGCCAGCAGTTTATCAAGGGGAACCGGGGAGCTGTTTTTT.

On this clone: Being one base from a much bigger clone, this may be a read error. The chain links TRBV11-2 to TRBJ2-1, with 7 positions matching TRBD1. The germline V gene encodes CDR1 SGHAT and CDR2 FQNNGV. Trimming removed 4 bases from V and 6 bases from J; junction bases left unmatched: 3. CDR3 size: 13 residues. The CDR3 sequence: CASSSSGGNEQFF. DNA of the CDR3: TGTGCCAGCAGCTCCTCAGGGGGCAATGAGCAGTTCTTC.

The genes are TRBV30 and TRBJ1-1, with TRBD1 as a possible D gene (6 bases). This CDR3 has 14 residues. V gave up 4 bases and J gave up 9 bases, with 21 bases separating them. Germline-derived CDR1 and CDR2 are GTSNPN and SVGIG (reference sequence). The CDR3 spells CAWTLSGAGAKAFF. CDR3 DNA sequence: TGTGCCTGGACCCTATCCGGGGCGGGGGCCAAAGCTTTCTTT.

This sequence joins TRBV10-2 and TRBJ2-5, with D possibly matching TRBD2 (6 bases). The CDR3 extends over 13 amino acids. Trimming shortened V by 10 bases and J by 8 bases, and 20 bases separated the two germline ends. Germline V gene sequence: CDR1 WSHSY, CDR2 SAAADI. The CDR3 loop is CATEGLQGGTQYF. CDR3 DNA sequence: TGCGCCACCGAGGGACTTCAAGGAGGAACCCAGTACTTC.

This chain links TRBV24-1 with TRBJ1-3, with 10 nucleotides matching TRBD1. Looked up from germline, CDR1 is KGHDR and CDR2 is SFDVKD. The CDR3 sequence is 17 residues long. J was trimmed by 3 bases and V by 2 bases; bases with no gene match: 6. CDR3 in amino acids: CATSDSGQGKVGNTIYF. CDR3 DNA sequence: TGTGCCACCAGTGATTCGGGACAGGGGAAAGTTGGAAACACCATATATTTT.